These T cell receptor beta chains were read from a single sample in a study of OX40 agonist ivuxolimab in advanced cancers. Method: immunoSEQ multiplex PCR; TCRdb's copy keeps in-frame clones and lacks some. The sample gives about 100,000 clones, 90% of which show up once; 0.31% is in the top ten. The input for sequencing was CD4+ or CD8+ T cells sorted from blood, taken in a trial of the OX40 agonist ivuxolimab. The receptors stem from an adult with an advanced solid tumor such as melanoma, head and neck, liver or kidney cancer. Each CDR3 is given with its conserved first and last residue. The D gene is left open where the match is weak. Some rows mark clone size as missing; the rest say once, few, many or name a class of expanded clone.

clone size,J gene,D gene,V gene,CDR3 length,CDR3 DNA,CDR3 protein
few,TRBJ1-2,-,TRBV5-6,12,TGTGCCAGCAGCCTAAACCAGTATGGCTACACCTTC,CASSLNQYGYTF
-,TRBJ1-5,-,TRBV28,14,TGTGCCAGCAGCCCTCAGGGTGGCAATCAGCCCCAGCATTTT,CASSPQGGNQPQHF
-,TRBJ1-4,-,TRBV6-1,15,TGTGCCAGCAGTGAAACGAGGGCAACTAATGAAAAACTGTTTTTT,CASSETRATNEKLFF
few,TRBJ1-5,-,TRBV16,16,TGTGCCAGCAGCCAATCACGGCCAGAGAGCAATCAGCCCCAGCATTTT,CASSQSRPESNQPQHF
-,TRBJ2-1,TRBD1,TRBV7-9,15,TGTGCCAGCAGCGGGGGACAGGGGATATACAATGAGCAGTTCTTC,CASSGGQGIYNEQFF
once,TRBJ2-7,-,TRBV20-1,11,TGCAGTGCAGCGGGACAAGGTGGGGAGTACTTC,CSAAGQGGEYF
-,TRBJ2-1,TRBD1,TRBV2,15,TGTGCCAGCAGCGACAGGGGGAGTAAGTATGATGAGCAGTTCTTC,CASSDRGSKYDEQFF
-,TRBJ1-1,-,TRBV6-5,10,TGTGCCAGCGGTAGAGCCGAAGCTTTCTTT,CASGRAEAFF
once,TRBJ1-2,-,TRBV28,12,TGTGCCAGCAGCCGGGGTAACTATGGCTACACCTTC,CASSRGNYGYTF
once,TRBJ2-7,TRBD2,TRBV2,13,TGTGCCAGCAAAGCGGGAGGGCCCCACGAGCAGTACTTC,CASKAGGPHEQYF
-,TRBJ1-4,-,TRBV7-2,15,TGTGCCAGCAGCTTAGCGGCAGGGCCTCGGGAAAAACTGTTTTTT,CASSLAAGPREKLFF
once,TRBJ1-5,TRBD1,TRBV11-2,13,TGTGCCGGGGGACAGGGGATCAACCAGCCCCAGCATTTT,CAGGQGINQPQHF
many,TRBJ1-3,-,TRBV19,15,TGTGCCAGTAGTTCTCGGACGGTGAGAGGAAACACCATATATTTT,CASSSRTVRGNTIYF
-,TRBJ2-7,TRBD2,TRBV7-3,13,TGTGCCAGCAGCCGGGGGGTGGAGAACGAGCAGTACTTC,CASSRGVENEQYF
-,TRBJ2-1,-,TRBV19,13,TGTGCCAGTAGTATACCCCAGGGTAGTGAGCAGTTCTTC,CASSIPQGSEQFF
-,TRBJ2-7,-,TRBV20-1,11,TGCAGTGCTAGAGACACTTACGAGCAGTACTTC,CSARDTYEQYF
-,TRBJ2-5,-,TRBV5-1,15,TGCGCCAGCAGCTTGGGGCCAGGAGTAGGGGAGACCCAGTACTTC,CASSLGPGVGETQYF
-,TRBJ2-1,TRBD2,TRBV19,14,TGTGCCAGTAGCCTCCTGGGTGCGGGAGAGAGTCAGTTCTTC,CASSLLGAGESQFF
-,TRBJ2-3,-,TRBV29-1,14,TGCAGCGCCCTCAACACCGGTAGCACAGATACGCAGTATTTT,CSALNTGSTDTQYF
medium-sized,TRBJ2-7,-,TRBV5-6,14,TGTGCCAGCAGCTTGGCCGTTCAGGTGTACGAGCAGTACTTC,CASSLAVQVYEQYF
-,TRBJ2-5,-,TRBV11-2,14,TGTGCCAGCAGCAACCGGCCGGGCCAAGAGACCCAGTACTTC,CASSNRPGQETQYF
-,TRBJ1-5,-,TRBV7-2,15,TGTGCCAGCAGCTCCCGGTTCGGAGGCAATCAGCCCCAGCATTTT,CASSSRFGGNQPQHF
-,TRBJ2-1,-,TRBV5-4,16,TGTGCCAGCAGCATCCTACTAGCAAGTGACTACAATGAGCAGTTCTTC,CASSILLASDYNEQFF
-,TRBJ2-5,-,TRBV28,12,TGTGCCAGCAGGGCGCGGGCAGAGACCCAGTACTTC,CASRARAETQYF
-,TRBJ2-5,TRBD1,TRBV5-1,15,TGCGCCAGCAGCTTGGACGGACAGGTGGGGGAGACCCAGTACTTC,CASSLDGQVGETQYF
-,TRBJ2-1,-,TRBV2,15,TGTGCCAGCACTCCCGCTGGAGGGCCTGGGAATGAGCAGTTCTTC,CASTPAGGPGNEQFF
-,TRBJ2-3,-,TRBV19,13,TGTGCCAGTAGTCTCCCGGGAACAGATACGCAGTATTTT,CASSLPGTDTQYF
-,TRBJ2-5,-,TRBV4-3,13,TGCGCCAGCATGGGATCCACCCAAGAGACCCAGTACTTC,CASMGSTQETQYF
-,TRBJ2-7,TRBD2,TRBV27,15,TGTGCCAGCAGGGAAGGACTAGCGGCCGTTTACGAGCAGTACTTC,CASREGLAAVYEQYF
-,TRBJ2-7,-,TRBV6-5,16,TGTGCCAGCAGTTACTCCAGGGGACTGGGTCTCAACGAGCAGTACTTC,CASSYSRGLGLNEQYF
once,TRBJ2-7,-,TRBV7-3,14,TGTGCCAGCAGCCCCGGACCTACCTCGGGGGAGCAGTACTTC,CASSPGPTSGEQYF
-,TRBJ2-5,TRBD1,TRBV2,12,TGTGCCAGCAGGGCAGGGGGCGAGACCCAGTACTTC,CASRAGGETQYF
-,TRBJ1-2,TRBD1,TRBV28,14,TGTGCCAGCAATTTAAAGGGGGCTGGCTATGGCTACACCTTC,CASNLKGAGYGYTF
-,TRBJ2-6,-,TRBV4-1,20,TGCGCCAGCAGCCAAGAGTCGGTATACGACTGGGCTTCTGGGGCCAACGTCCTGACTTTC,CASSQESVYDWASGANVLTF
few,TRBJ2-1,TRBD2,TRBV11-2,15,TGTGCCAGCAGCGTTCTAGCGGGAGGGCCGTCTGAGCAGTTCTTC,CASSVLAGGPSEQFF
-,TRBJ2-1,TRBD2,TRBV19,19,TGTGCCAGTAGTTCCATATGGGGGACTAGCGGGAGACTGGAGTATGGGCAGTTCTTC,CASSSIWGTSGRLEYGQFF
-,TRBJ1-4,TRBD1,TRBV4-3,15,TGCGCCAGCAGCCGAGCCGGGACAGGGGCGGAAAAACTGTTTTTT,CASSRAGTGAEKLFF
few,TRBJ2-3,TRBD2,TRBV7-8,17,TGTGCCAGCAGCTTCGGACTAGCGGGAGGGCCGGCAGATACGCAGTATTTT,CASSFGLAGGPADTQYF
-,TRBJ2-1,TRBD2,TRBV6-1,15,TGTGCCAGCAACTCCCTAGCGGGAGCCTACAATGAGCAGTTCTTC,CASNSLAGAYNEQFF
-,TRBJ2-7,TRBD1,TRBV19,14,TGTGCCAGTAGTTCAGGGGGCAGCCACTACGAGCAGTACTTC,CASSSGGSHYEQYF
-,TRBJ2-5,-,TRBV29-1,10,TGCAGCGTTGCTAGGGAGACCCAGTACTTC,CSVARETQYF